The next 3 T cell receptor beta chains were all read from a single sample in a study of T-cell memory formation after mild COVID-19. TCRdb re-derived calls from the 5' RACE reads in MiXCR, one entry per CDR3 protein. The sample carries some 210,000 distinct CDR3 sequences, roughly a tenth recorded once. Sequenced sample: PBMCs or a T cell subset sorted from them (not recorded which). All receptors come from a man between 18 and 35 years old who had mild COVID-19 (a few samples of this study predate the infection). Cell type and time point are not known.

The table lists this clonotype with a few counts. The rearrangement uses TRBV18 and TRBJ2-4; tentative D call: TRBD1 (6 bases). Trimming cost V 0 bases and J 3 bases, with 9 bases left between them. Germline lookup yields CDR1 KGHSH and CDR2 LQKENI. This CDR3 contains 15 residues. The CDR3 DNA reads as TGTGCCAGCTCACCACCCAGGGGAGACAAAAACATTCAGTACTTC. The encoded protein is CASSPPRGDKNIQYF.

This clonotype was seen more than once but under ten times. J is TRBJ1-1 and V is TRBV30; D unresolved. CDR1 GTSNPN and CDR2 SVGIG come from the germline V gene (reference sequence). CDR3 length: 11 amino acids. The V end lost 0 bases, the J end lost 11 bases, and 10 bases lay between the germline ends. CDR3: CAWSVFQVAFF. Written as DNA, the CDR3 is TGTGCCTGGAGTGTATTCCAGGTGGCTTTCTTT.

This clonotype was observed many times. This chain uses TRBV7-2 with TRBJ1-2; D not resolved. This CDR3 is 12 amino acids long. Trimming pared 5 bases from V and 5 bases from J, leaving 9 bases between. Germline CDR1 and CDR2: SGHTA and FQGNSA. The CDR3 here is CASSPQTYGYTF. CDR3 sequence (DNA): TGTGCCAGCAGCCCCCAGACTTATGGCTACACCTTC.